This is a list of T cell receptor beta chains from one sample in a study of graft-versus-host responses after intestinal transplantation. These receptors are not linked to any known antigen. Repertoires were generated with immunoSEQ multiplex PCR, while TCRdb's copy carries only in-frame clones and drops some. The sample shows approximately 76,000 clones, nearly 85% of them seen only once. This specimen consisted of unstimulated CD4+ T cells sorted from spleen or lymph node cells, obtained before transplant. Receptor source: a human donor who was the organ donor for an intestinal transplant. Each CDR3 is given with its conserved first and last residue. A D gene is named only where the DNA matches it firmly. Clone size is stated in some rows and not others, as once, few, many or a class when expanded.

d_gene	v_gene	j_gene	abundance	CDR3nt	CDR3aa
-	TRBV5-1	TRBJ1-6	-	TGCGCCAGCAGCTTGTCCGGGGGTAGTACACCCCTCCACTTT	CASSLSGGSTPLHF
-	TRBV11-2	TRBJ1-1	-	TGTGCCAGCAGCTTAGATCCCCGGACTGAAGCTTTCTTT	CASSLDPRTEAFF
TRBD1	TRBV27	TRBJ1-1	-	TGTGCCAGCAGTGCGTGGACAGGGGTGAACACTGAAGCTTTCTTT	CASSAWTGVNTEAFF
-	TRBV5-1	TRBJ1-4	-	TGCGCCAGCAGCTTGTCCGGGGAGGAAGAAAAACTGTTTTTT	CASSLSGEEEKLFF
TRBD2	TRBV27	TRBJ2-1	-	TGTGCCAGCAGCCCCTACAGCGGGGGGGCCGAATATGAGCAGTTCTTC	CASSPYSGGAEYEQFF
TRBD1	TRBV6-1	TRBJ1-4	-	TGTGCCAGCGGCCTGACAGGGACGAATGAAAAACTGTTTTTT	CASGLTGTNEKLFF
-	TRBV28	TRBJ1-2	once	TGTGCCAGCAGTTCATCCGACAGTGACCATGGCTACACCTTC	CASSSSDSDHGYTF
-	TRBV28	TRBJ1-2	-	TGTGCCAGCAGTTTGGGGGGGGCCCGGGGATATGGCTACACCTTC	CASSLGGARGYGYTF
-	TRBV4-2	TRBJ1-3	-	TGTGCCAGCAGCCAAGATTTTAGAGCCTCTGGAAACACCATATATTTT	CASSQDFRASGNTIYF
-	TRBV19	TRBJ2-5	-	TGTGCCAGTAAGGGGGGGTTGGAGACCCAGTACTTC	CASKGGLETQYF
-	TRBV7-2	TRBJ1-4	-	TGTGCCAGCAGCCTGATTACGGGTAATGAAAAACTGTTTTTT	CASSLITGNEKLFF
TRBD1	TRBV5-1	TRBJ2-2	-	TGCGCCAGCAGCTTACAAACAGGGGGCGCCGGGGAGCTGTTTTTT	CASSLQTGGAGELFF
-	TRBV6-1	TRBJ2-6	-	TGTGCCAGCAGTGAACTTCTTGGGGCCAACGTCCTGACTTTC	CASSELLGANVLTF